This T cell receptor (beta chain) was identified in a study of cytomegalovirus exposure and HLA in healthy donors. The CDR3 runs 17 residues. Looked up from germline, CDR1 is SGHNT and CDR2 is YYREEE (reference sequence). V lost 5 bases, J lost 8 bases, and 28 bases lay in between. Researchers ran the PCR with 60 Vbeta and 13 Jbeta primers. Data came from immunoSEQ multiplex PCR; TCRdb stores just in-frame clones and leaves some out. The sample contains approximately 140,000 clones, about three quarters of which appear only once. This clonotype was sampled from a woman aged 40 to 50 in good health and CMV-seronegative. Sequencing input: PBMCs. This chain connects TRBV5-4 to TRBJ1-2, with no clear D. CDR3 residues: CASSQDFINPSAVGYTF. CDR3 nucleotides: TGTGCCAGCAGTCAGGACTTTATCAATCCCTCGGCAGTCGGCTACACCTTC.